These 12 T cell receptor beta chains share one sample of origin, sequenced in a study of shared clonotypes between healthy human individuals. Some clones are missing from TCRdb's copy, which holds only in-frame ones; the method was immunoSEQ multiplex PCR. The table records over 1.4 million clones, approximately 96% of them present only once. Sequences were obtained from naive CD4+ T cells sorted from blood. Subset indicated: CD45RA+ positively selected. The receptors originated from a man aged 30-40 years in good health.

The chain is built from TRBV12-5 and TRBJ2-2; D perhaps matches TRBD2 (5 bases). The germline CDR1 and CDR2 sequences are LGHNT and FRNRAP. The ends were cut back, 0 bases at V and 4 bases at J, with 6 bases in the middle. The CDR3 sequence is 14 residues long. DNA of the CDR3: TGTGCTAGTGGTTTGGTACGGGGCACCGGGGAGCTGTTTTTT. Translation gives CASGLVRGTGELFF.

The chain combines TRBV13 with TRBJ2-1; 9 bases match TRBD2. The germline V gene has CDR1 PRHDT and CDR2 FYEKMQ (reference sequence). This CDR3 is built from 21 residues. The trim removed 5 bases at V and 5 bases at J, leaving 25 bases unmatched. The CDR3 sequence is CASSGSLGASGKPTRNNEQFF. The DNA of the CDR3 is TGTGCCAGCAGCGGGAGCCTAGGGGCTAGCGGGAAACCAACCAGAAACAATGAGCAGTTCTTC.

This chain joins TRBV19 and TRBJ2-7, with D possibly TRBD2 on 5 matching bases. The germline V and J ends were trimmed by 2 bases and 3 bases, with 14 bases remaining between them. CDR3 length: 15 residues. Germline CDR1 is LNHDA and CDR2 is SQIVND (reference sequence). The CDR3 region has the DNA TGTGCCAGTAGTATAATAGCGACTCCTGACTACGAGCAGTACTTC. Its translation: CASSIIATPDYEQYF.

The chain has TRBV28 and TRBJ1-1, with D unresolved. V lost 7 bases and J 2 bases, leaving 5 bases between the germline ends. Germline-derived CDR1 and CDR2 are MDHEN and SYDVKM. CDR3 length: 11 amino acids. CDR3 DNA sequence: TGTGCCAGCAACGGAAACACTGAAGCTTTCTTT. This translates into CASNGNTEAFF.

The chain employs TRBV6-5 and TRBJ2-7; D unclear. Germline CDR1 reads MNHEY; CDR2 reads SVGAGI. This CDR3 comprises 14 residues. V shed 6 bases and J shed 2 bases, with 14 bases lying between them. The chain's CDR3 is CASSLTNQAYEQYF. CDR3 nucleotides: TGTGCCAGCAGCCTGACGAACCAAGCCTACGAGCAGTACTTC.

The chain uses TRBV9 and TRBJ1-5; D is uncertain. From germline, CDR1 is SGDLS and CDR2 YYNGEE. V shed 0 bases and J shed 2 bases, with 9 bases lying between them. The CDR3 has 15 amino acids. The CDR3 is CASSVDGQGNQPQHF. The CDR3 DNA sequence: TGTGCCAGCAGCGTAGATGGGCAGGGCAATCAGCCCCAGCATTTT.

CDR3 in amino acids: CASRAGGFEETQYF. In nucleotides, the CDR3 is TGTGCCAGCAGAGCGGGAGGATTCGAGGAGACCCAGTACTTC. The chain employs TRBV7-8 and TRBJ2-5; TRBD2 matches 9 bases. CDR1 is SGHVS and CDR2 is FQNEAQ in the germline V gene. This CDR3 region has 14 residues. V lost 6 bases, J lost 5 bases, and 7 bases stayed unmatched.

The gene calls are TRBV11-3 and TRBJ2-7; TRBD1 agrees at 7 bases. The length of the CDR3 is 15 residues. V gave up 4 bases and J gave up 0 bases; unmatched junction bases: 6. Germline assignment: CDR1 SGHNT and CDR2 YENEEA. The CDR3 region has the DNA TGTGCCAGCAGCTCCTCTACAGGGGCCTCCTACGAGCAGTACTTC. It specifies CASSSSTGASYEQYF.

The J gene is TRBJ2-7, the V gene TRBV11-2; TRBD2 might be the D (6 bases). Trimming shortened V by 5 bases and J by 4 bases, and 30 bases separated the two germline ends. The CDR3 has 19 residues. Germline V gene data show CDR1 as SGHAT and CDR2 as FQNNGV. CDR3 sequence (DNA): TGTGCCAGCAGCAACCGAGGGGACCTTATGCGACTAGACCGGTACGAGCAGTACTTC. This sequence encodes CASSNRGDLMRLDRYEQYF.

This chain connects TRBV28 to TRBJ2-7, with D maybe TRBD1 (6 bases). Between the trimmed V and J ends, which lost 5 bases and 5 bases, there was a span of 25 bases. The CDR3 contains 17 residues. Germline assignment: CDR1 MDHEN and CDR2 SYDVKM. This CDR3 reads CASSPTLGAGVIHEQYF. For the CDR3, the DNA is TGTGCCAGCAGTCCAACGCTCGGGGCAGGGGTGATCCACGAGCAGTACTTC.

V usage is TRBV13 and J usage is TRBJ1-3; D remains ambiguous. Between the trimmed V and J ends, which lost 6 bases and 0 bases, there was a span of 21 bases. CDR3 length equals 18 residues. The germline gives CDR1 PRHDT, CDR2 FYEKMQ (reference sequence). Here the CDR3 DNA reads TGTGCCAGCAGACAGACAAAACGCCGGCCAGCCTCTGGAAACACCATATATTTT. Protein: CASRQTKRRPASGNTIYF. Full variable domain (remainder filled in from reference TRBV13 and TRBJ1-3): AAGVIQSPRHLIKEKRETATLKCYPIPRHDTVYWYQQGPGQDPQFLISFYEKMQSDKGSIPDRFSAQQFSDYHSELNMSSLELGDSALYFCASRQTKRRPASGNTIYFGEGSWLTVV.

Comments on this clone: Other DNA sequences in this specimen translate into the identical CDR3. CDR3 sequence (DNA): TGTGCCAGCAGCGCCCGGGACTACAATGAGCAGTTCTTC. Its protein is CASSARDYNEQFF. V usage is TRBV9 and J usage is TRBJ2-1, with D possibly TRBD2 on 5 matching bases. Germline CDR1 reads SGDLS; CDR2 reads YYNGEE. Between the trimmed V and J ends, which lost 3 bases and 3 bases, there was a span of 7 bases. The CDR3 is 13 residues long.